A single sample gave rise to the 29 T cell receptor beta chains below, sequenced in a study of T cells after yellow fever vaccination. TCRdb re-analysed the 5' RACE reads in MiXCR, keeping a single row per CDR3 protein. The sample has 450,000 to 600,000 distinct CDR3 sequences; roughly 17% are singletons. The input for sequencing was PBMCs, taken about 5 days after the first yellow fever vaccination. All receptors come from a young man who received the YFV17D yellow fever vaccine.

CDR3 in DNA: TGTGCCAGTAGTCCCCAGACGGAAACAGGGGAGCAGTACTTC. Amino acid sequence: CASSPQTETGEQYF. This chain connects TRBV19 to TRBJ2-7; maybe TRBD1 (6 bases). The CDR3 is 14 amino acids. V was pared by 5 bases and J by 7 bases, with 18 bases between. Germline CDR1 LNHDA, CDR2 SQIVND (reference sequence).

This clonotype was recorded many times. The chain carries TRBV7-9 and TRBJ2-3; D uncertain. V was trimmed by 1 base and J by 7 bases, leaving 0 bases between them. Germline CDR1 and CDR2: SEHNR and FQNEAQ (reference sequence). The CDR3 loop spans 10 amino acids. The CDR3 DNA is TGTGCCAGCAGCTTAGATACGCAGTATTTT. As protein: CASSLDTQYF.

This chain connects TRBV18 to TRBJ1-4, with D perhaps matching TRBD1 (5 bases). Trimming took 2 bases from V and 7 from J, leaving 17 bases between them. This CDR3 has 16 residues. Per the germline V gene, CDR1 is KGHSH and CDR2 is LQKENI. CDR3 DNA: TGTGCCAGCTCACCATACCGACAGAGGGATTCTGAAAAACTGTTTTTT. This translates into CASSPYRQRDSEKLFF.

Only a few counts were recorded for this clonotype. This sequence joins TRBV27 and TRBJ2-7, with 8 bases aligning to TRBD1. Germline V gene data show CDR1 as MNHEY and CDR2 as SMNVEV (reference sequence). The CDR3 has 15 residues. The V and J ends lost 5 bases and 2 bases, in that order; junction bases with no gene match: 8. The CDR3, as DNA: TGTGCCAGCAGTCCCTTCCCGGGACAGGCCTACGAGCAGTACTTC. It yields the protein CASSPFPGQAYEQYF.

This clonotype turned up a few times. J is TRBJ1-2 and V is TRBV9, with a tentative D call TRBD1 (6 bases). CDR1 and CDR2 (germline): SGDLS, YYNGEE. V lost 3 bases and J 2 bases, leaving 14 bases between the germline ends. This CDR3 comprises 15 residues. This chain's CDR3 is CASSEKTGTNYGYTF. As DNA, the CDR3 is TGTGCCAGCAGCGAAAAGACAGGAACCAACTATGGCTACACCTTC.

This clonotype came up many times. As DNA, the CDR3 is TGTGCCAGCAGCTTTTGGGGGGAGGAGACCCAGTACTTC. It encodes CASSFWGEETQYF. The gene calls are TRBV7-9 and TRBJ2-5; D is possibly TRBD2 (6 bases). The CDR3 contains 13 residues. Germline CDR1 is SEHNR and CDR2 is FQNEAQ (reference sequence). The V gene lost 3 bases and the J gene lost 5 bases, with 10 bases spanning the gap.

The chain combines TRBV11-2 with TRBJ1-1; 11 bases are a match to TRBD1. The CDR3 extends over 18 amino acids. The V gene end was trimmed by 5 bases and the J gene end by 0 bases; junction bases not matched to a gene: 11. Per germline, CDR1 SGHAT and CDR2 FQNNGV. CDR3 amino acids: CASSDRLDRGRLNTEAFF. Written as DNA, the CDR3 is TGTGCCAGCAGCGACCGCCTGGACAGGGGGCGTCTGAACACTGAAGCTTTCTTT.

Ten or more counts support this clonotype. J is TRBJ2-3 and V is TRBV5-1, with D possibly TRBD2 on 5 matching bases. Germline V gene data show CDR1 as SGHRS and CDR2 as YFSETQ. Trimming pared 3 bases from V and 4 bases from J, leaving 18 bases between. There are 16 residues in the CDR3. CDR3 residues: CASSSLLVRDPDTQYF. For the CDR3, the DNA is TGCGCCAGCAGCTCGCTACTAGTTCGTGACCCAGATACGCAGTATTTT.

This clonotype appeared many times. This chain uses TRBV5-6 with TRBJ2-3; no reliable D call. V was trimmed by 2 bases and J by 6 bases, leaving 4 bases between them. CDR3 size: 11 residues. The germline gives CDR1 SGHDT, CDR2 YYEEEE. The CDR3 spells CASSLQDTQYF. The CDR3 bases are TGTGCCAGCAGCTTACAGGATACGCAGTATTTT.

The CDR3 loop is CASSSGLAGTNEQFF. The CDR3 DNA follows: TGTGCCAGCAGCTCCGGACTAGCGGGGACCAATGAGCAGTTCTTC. V is TRBV5-5 and J is TRBJ2-1, with 12 bases identical to TRBD2. CDR3 length: 15 residues. V gave up 3 bases and J gave up 6 bases; unmatched junction bases: 4. The germline gives CDR1 SGHKS, CDR2 YYEKEE (reference sequence).

Only a few counts were recorded for this clonotype. V and J are TRBV12-3 or TRBV12-4 and TRBJ1-5; D is unclear. Trimming left V 3 bases short and J 9 bases short, with 12 bases between. The length of the CDR3 is 13 residues. The CDR3: CASSLVAARPQHF. DNA of the CDR3: TGTGCCAGCAGTTTGGTGGCCGCTCGGCCCCAGCATTTT.

The chain has TRBV4-1 and TRBJ2-5; D gene ambiguous. The CDR3 consists of 14 residues. CDR1 is MGHRA, CDR2 YSYEKL, per germline. Trimming removed 2 bases at V and 1 base at J, with 8 bases between. CDR3 sequence reads: CASSQITAQETQYF. DNA for the CDR3: TGCGCCAGCAGCCAAATCACGGCCCAAGAGACCCAGTACTTC.

The chain uses TRBV5-1 and TRBJ2-3, with D hard to call. The V end was cut by 0 bases, the J end by 0 bases, with 8 bases between. This CDR3 is built from 15 residues. Per germline, CDR1 SGHRS and CDR2 YFSETQ. The CDR3 sequence: CASSLEDPSTDTQYF. Written as DNA, the CDR3 is TGCGCCAGCAGCTTGGAAGACCCAAGCACAGATACGCAGTATTTT.

This clonotype has more than one count but fewer than ten. The chain has TRBV9 and TRBJ2-1; D is perhaps TRBD2 (6 bases). The CDR3 is 14 residues long. With 6 bases removed from V and 5 bases from J, the gap between germline ends came to 15 bases. The germline V gene encodes CDR1 SGDLS and CDR2 YYNGEE. The CDR3 nucleotides read TGTGCCAGCACCTCCGGAGGGTACGACAATGAGCAGTTCTTC. Protein sequence: CASTSGGYDNEQFF.

This clonotype was detected ten times or more. J is TRBJ2-3 and V is TRBV5-1, with TRBD1 matching 7 bases. The CDR3 consists of 14 residues. The germline gives CDR1 SGHRS, CDR2 YFSETQ. J gave up 2 bases and V 2 bases, and 2 bases lay outside the gene matches. CDR3 sequence reads: CASSFGQDTDTQYF. The CDR3 coding sequence is TGCGCCAGCAGCTTTGGACAGGACACAGATACGCAGTATTTT. The full variable domain, in which reference TRBV5-1 and TRBJ2-3 provide the parts outside the CDR3, is KAGVTQTPRYLIKTRGQQVTLSCSPISGHRSVSWYQQTPGQGLQFLFEYFSETQRNKGNFPGRFSGRQFSNSRSEMNVSTLELGDSALYLCASSFGQDTDTQYFGPGTRLTVL.

This clonotype has only a few counts. The rearrangement joins TRBV6-1 to TRBJ2-7, with TRBD1 identical over 12 bases. This CDR3 comprises 15 residues. From germline, CDR1 is MNHNS and CDR2 SASEGT. The junction had 7 bases not matched to a gene; V was cut back by 6 bases and J by 4 bases. The CDR3 nucleotides are TGTGCCAGCAGGATGGGACAGGGGGCGAAGTACGAGCAGTACGTC. Its translation: CASRMGQGAKYEQYV.

This chain joins TRBV20-1 and TRBJ2-7; the match to TRBD2 covers 11 bases. In germline, CDR1 is DFQATT, CDR2 SNEGSKA (reference sequence). CDR3 size: 15 residues. With V trimmed by 6 bases and J by 1 base, 8 bases remained unmatched. The CDR3 loop is CSASDSGGGSYEQYF. The DNA for the CDR3 is TGCAGTGCAAGTGATAGCGGGGGGGGTTCCTACGAGCAGTACTTC.

The genes are TRBV12-3 or TRBV12-4 and TRBJ2-7, with 11 bases lining up with TRBD1. CDR3 length: 15 residues. Trimming took 5 bases from V and 6 from J; bases not matched to a gene: 9. The chain's CDR3 is CASSLRTGGRGEQYF. CDR3 bases: TGTGCCAGCAGTCTCCGGACAGGGGGCAGGGGCGAGCAGTACTTC.

This clonotype was seen more than once but under ten times. The rearrangement links TRBV7-9 to TRBJ2-5; D remains unclear. The germline CDR1 and CDR2 sequences are SEHNR and FQNEAQ (reference sequence). CDR3 length: 13 residues. V was trimmed by 0 bases and J by 3 bases, leaving 5 bases between them. The CDR3 is CASSLAAKETQYF. The CDR3 DNA follows: TGTGCCAGCAGCTTAGCAGCTAAAGAGACCCAGTACTTC.

Only a few counts were recorded for this clonotype. The chain has TRBV5-1 and TRBJ2-2, with D possibly matching TRBD1 (5 bases). The CDR3 runs to 15 residues. Germline V gives CDR1 SGHRS, CDR2 YFSETQ. V lost 7 bases, J lost 3 bases, and 16 bases lay in between. As DNA, the CDR3 is TGCGCCAGCCTACCTGGGCCAGGGCACACCGGGGAGCTGTTTTTT. Amino acids: CASLPGPGHTGELFF.

This chain links TRBV16 with TRBJ2-5; 10 positions match TRBD2. Germline V gives CDR1 KGHSY, CDR2 FQNENV. V dropped 7 bases and J dropped 1; count of bases not matched to a gene: 6. The CDR3 contains 15 residues. This chain's CDR3 is CASNLAGVPQETQYF. CDR3 sequence (DNA): TGTGCCAGCAACCTAGCGGGGGTCCCCCAAGAGACCCAGTACTTC.

This clonotype was seen a handful of times. This sequence joins TRBV7-2 and TRBJ2-1; the D gene is possibly TRBD1 (6 bases). V dropped 1 base and J dropped 2 bases, with 9 bases sitting between them. The CDR3 runs 15 residues. Per germline, CDR1 SGHTA and CDR2 FQGNSA. The CDR3 DNA sequence: TGTGCCAGCAGCTTAGAGGGGGACCCCTACAATGAGCAGTTCTTC. Residues: CASSLEGDPYNEQFF. Complete variable domain (other parts from reference TRBV7-2 and TRBJ2-1): GAGVSQSPSNKVTEKGKDVELRCDPISGHTALYWYRQSLGQGLEFLIYFQGNSAPDKSGLPSDRFSAERTGGSVSTLTIQRTQQEDSAVYLCASSLEGDPYNEQFFGPGTRLTVL.

This clonotype showed up just a few times. J is TRBJ2-1 and V is TRBV6-1; tentatively, D is TRBD2 (5 bases). Germline V gene lookup returns CDR1 MNHNS and CDR2 SASEGT. Deletions cut 9 bases from V and 6 bases from J, with 15 bases between. The CDR3 is 13 residues long. The CDR3, as DNA: TGTGCCAGTACCCCCGGGGTGGGCAATGAGCAGTTCTTC. Its translation: CASTPGVGNEQFF.

This clonotype turned up a few times. The V gene is TRBV12-3 or TRBV12-4, the J gene TRBJ1-5, with unresolved D. V lost 6 bases and J lost 2, with 14 bases in between. The CDR3 runs to 15 residues. CDR3 protein: CASRSQTLGNQPQHF. In DNA, the CDR3 is TGTGCCAGCAGATCACAAACACTAGGCAATCAGCCCCAGCATTTT.

This chain links TRBV4-3 with TRBJ1-2, with 12 positions matching TRBD1. Germline loops: CDR1 LGHNA, CDR2 YSLEER. This CDR3 contains 16 residues. The V gene end was trimmed by 1 base and the J gene end by 6 bases; junction bases not matched to a gene: 6. The chain's CDR3 is CASSQAPGQGAHGYTF. In DNA form, the CDR3 reads TGCGCCAGCAGCCAAGCTCCGGGACAGGGGGCGCATGGCTACACCTTC.

This rearrangement joins TRBV5-1 to TRBJ1-5; the match to TRBD1 covers 7 bases. The CDR3 extends over 14 amino acids. The germline V gene has CDR1 SGHRS and CDR2 YFSETQ. Trimming cost V 0 bases and J 9 bases; bases outside gene matches: 6. This CDR3 is CASSLDGRGWPQHF. CDR3 nucleotide sequence: TGCGCCAGCAGCTTGGACGGCAGGGGGTGGCCCCAGCATTTT.

J is TRBJ2-7 and V is TRBV4-3, with a weak D call TRBD2 (6 bases). The CDR3 is made up of 15 amino acids. The V and J ends lost 0 bases and 3 bases respectively, with 12 bases between them. Germline V lookup: CDR1 LGHNA, CDR2 YSLEER. CDR3 sequence: CASSQDRRGFYEQYF. CDR3 coding DNA: TGCGCCAGCAGCCAAGATAGGCGGGGCTTCTACGAGCAGTACTTC.

This clonotype appeared a few times. The V gene is TRBV7-9, the J gene TRBJ1-1, with D hard to call. The V end was cut by 2 bases, the J end by 7 bases, with 11 bases between. Germline assignment: CDR1 SEHNR and CDR2 FQNEAQ (reference sequence). This CDR3 comprises 13 residues. The CDR3 reads CASSLSYQVEAFF. The CDR3 region has the DNA TGTGCCAGCAGCTTATCGTACCAGGTTGAAGCTTTCTTT.

This clonotype appeared a few times. This chain uses TRBV7-3 with TRBJ2-1, with 14 bases aligning to TRBD2. Germline-derived CDR1 and CDR2 are SGHTA and FQGTGA. Germline trimming cut 5 bases from V and 10 bases from J; bases unmatched to any gene: 1. The CDR3 is 13 amino acids. The CDR3 DNA follows: TGTGCCAGCAGCCGGACTAGCGGGGGGGAGCAGTTCTTC. Residues: CASSRTSGGEQFF.